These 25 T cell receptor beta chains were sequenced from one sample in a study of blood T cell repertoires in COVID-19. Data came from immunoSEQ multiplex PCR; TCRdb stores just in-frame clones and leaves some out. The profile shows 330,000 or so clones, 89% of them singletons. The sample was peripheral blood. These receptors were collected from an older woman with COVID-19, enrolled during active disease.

The CDR3 reads CASSVGLHRNTDTQYF. The CDR3 DNA reads as TGTGCCAGCAGTGTTGGGCTACACCGAAACACAGATACGCAGTATTTT. V gene TRBV2 combines with J gene TRBJ2-3; D is ambiguous. Per germline, CDR1 SNHLY and CDR2 FYNNEI. Between the trimmed V and J ends, which lost 4 bases and 2 bases, there was a span of 16 bases. The CDR3 runs to 16 residues.

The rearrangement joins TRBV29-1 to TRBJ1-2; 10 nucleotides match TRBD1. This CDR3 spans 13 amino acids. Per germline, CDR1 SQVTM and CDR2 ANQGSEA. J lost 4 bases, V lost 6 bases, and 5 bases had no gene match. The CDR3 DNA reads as TGCAGCGTGGACGGACAGGGGGGCTATGGCTACACCTTC. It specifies CSVDGQGGYGYTF.

The CDR3 loop reads CASSQEVNTEAFF. CDR3 nucleotide sequence: TGTGCCAGCAGCCAGGAGGTGAACACTGAAGCTTTCTTT. The V gene is TRBV6-5, the J gene TRBJ1-1; no firm D call. Germline CDR1 and CDR2: MNHEY and SVGAGI. V was trimmed by 6 bases and J by 0 bases, leaving 8 bases between them. This CDR3 contains 13 residues.

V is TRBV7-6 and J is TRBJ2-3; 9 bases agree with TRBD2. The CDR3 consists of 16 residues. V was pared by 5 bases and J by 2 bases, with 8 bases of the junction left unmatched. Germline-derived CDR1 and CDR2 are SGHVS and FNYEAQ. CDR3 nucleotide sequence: TGTGCCAGCAGCATCTTAGCGGGGGCCACCACAGATACGCAGTATTTT. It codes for CASSILAGATTDTQYF.

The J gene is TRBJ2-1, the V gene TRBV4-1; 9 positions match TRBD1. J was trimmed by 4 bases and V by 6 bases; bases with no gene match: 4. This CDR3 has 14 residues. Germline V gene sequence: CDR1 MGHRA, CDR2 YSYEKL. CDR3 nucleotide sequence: TGCGCCAGCAGGGTAGGACAGGGGTACAATGAGCAGTTCTTC. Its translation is CASRVGQGYNEQFF.

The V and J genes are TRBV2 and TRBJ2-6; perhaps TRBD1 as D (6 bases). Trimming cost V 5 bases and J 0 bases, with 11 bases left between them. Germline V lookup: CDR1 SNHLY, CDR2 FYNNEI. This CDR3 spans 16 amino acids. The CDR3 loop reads CASSLGGHSGANVLTF. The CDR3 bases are TGTGCCAGCAGTCTTGGGGGACACTCTGGGGCCAACGTCCTGACTTTC. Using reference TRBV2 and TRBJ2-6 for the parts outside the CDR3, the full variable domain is EPEVTQTPSHQVTQMGQEVILRCVPISNHLYFYWYRQILGQKVEFLVSFYNNEISEKSEIFDDQFSVERPDGSNFTLKIRSTKLEDSAMYFCASSLGGHSGANVLTFGAGSRLTVL.

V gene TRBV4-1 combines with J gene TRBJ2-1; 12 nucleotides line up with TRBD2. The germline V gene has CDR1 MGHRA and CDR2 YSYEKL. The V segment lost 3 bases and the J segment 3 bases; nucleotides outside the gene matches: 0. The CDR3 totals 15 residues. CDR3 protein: CASSQTSGGYNEQFF. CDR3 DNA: TGCGCCAGCAGCCAGACTAGCGGGGGCTACAATGAGCAGTTCTTC.

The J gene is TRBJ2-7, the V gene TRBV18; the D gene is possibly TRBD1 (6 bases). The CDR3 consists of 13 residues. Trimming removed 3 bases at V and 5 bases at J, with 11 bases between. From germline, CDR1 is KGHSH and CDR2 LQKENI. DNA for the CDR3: TGTGCCAGCTCACCCAGAAGGACAGACGAGCAGTACTTC. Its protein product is CASSPRRTDEQYF.

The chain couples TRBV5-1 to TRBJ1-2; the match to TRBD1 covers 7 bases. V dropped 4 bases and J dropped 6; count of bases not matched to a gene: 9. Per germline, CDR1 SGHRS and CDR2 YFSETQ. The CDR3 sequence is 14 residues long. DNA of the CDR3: TGCGCCAGCAGCAAATGGACAGGAGGTAATGGCTACACCTTC. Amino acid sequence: CASSKWTGGNGYTF.

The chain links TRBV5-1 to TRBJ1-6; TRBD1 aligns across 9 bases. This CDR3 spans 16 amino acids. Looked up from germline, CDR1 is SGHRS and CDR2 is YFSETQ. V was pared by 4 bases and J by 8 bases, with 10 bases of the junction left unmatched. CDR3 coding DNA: TGCGCCAGCAGCACCGGGACAGGGTTGGCGGATTCACCCCTCCACTTT. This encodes CASSTGTGLADSPLHF.

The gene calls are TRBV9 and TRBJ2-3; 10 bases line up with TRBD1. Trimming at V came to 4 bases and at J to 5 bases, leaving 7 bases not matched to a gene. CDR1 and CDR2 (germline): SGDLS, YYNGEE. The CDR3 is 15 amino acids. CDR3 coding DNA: TGTGCCAGCAGCCGCCCGGGACAGGGGCTAGATACGCAGTATTTT. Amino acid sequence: CASSRPGQGLDTQYF.

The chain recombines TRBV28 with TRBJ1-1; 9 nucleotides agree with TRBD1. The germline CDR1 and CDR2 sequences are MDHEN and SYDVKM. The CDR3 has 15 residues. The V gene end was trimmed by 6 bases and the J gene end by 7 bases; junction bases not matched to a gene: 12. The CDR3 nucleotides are TGTGCCAGCAGAATTATTAACAGGGGGCGCGGTGAAGCTTTCTTT. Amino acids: CASRIINRGRGEAFF.

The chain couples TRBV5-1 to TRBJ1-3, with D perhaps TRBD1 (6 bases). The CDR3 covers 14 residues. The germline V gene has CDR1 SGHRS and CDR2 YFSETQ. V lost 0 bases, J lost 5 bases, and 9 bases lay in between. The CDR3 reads CASSLAGERNTIYF. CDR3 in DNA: TGCGCCAGCAGCTTGGCAGGGGAGAGAAACACCATATATTTT.

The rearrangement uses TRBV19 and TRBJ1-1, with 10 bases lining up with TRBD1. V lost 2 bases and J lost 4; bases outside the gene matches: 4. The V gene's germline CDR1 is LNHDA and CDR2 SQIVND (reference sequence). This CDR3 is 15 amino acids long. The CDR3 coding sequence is TGTGCCAGTAGTATAACAGGACAGGGGGGCACTGAAGCTTTCTTT. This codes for CASSITGQGGTEAFF.

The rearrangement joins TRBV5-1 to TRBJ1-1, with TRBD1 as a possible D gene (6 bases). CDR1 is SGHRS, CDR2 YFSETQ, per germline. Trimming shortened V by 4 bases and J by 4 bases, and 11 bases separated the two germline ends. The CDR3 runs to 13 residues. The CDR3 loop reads CASSKQGSTEAFF. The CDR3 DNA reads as TGCGCCAGCAGCAAACAGGGAAGCACTGAAGCTTTCTTT.

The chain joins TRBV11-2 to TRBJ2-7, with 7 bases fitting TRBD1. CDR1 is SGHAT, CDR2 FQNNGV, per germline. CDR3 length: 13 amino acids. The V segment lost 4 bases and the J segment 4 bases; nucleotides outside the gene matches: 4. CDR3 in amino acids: CASSWGQRYEQYF. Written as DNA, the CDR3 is TGTGCCAGCAGCTGGGGACAGAGGTACGAGCAGTACTTC.

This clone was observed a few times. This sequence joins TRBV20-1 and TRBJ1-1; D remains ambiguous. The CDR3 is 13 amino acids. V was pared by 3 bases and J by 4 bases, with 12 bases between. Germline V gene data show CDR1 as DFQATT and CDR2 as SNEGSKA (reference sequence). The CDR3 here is CSASLPFSTEAFF. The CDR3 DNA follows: TGCAGTGCTAGTCTTCCTTTCTCCACTGAAGCTTTCTTT.

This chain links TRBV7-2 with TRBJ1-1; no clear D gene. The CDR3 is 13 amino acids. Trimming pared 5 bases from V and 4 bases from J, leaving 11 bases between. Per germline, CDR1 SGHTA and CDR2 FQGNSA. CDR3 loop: CASSRFPGTEAFF. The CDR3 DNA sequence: TGTGCCAGCAGCCGCTTCCCCGGCACTGAAGCTTTCTTT. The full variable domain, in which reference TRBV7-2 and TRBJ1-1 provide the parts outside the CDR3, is GAGVSQSPSNKVTEKGKDVELRCDPISGHTALYWYRQSLGQGLEFLIYFQGNSAPDKSGLPSDRFSAERTGGSVSTLTIQRTQQEDSAVYLCASSRFPGTEAFFGQGTRLTVV.

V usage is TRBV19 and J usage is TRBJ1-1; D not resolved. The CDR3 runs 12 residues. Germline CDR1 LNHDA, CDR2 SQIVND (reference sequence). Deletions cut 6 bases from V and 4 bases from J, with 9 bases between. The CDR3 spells CASRSVITEAFF. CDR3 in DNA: TGTGCCAGTAGGAGCGTTATCACTGAAGCTTTCTTT. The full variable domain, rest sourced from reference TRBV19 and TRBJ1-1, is DGGITQSPKYLFRKEGQNVTLSCEQNLNHDAMYWYRQDPGQGLRLIYYSQIVNDFQKGDIAEGYSVSREKKESFPLTVTSAQKNPTAFYLCASRSVITEAFFGQGTRLTVV.

The CDR3 sequence is CAWSPGGAFSYEQYF. CDR3 coding DNA: TGTGCCTGGAGCCCGGGGGGGGCTTTCTCCTACGAGCAGTACTTC. The gene calls are TRBV30 and TRBJ2-7, with TRBD2 matching over 8 bases. The CDR3 contains 15 residues. With 3 bases clipped from V and 0 bases from J, the junction kept 7 bases outside the gene matches. Germline V lookup: CDR1 GTSNPN, CDR2 SVGIG (reference sequence). Together with reference TRBV30 and TRBJ2-7, the CDR3 gives the full variable domain: SQTIHQWPATLVQPVGSPLSLECTVEGTSNPNLYWYRQAAGRGLQLLFYSVGIGQISSEVPQNLSASRPQDRQFILSSKKLLLSDSGFYLCAWSPGGAFSYEQYFGPGTRLTVT.

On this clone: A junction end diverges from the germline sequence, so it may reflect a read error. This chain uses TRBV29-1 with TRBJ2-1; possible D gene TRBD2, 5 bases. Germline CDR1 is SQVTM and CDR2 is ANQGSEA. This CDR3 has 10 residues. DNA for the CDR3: TGCAGCGTCGAAGAGGGCCGGCAGTTCTTC. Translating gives CSVEEGRQFF.

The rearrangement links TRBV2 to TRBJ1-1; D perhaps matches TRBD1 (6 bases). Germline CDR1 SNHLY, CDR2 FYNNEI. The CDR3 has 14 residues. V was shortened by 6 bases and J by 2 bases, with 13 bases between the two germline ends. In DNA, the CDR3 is TGTGCCAGCAGGGAGGGGGGGTACAACACTGAAGCTTTCTTT. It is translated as CASREGGYNTEAFF.

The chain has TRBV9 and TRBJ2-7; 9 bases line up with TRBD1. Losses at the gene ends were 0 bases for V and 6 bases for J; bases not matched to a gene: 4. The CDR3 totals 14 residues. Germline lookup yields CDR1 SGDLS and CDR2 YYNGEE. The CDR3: CASSVAGQGGEQYF. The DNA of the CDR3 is TGTGCCAGCAGCGTAGCGGGACAGGGTGGCGAGCAGTACTTC.

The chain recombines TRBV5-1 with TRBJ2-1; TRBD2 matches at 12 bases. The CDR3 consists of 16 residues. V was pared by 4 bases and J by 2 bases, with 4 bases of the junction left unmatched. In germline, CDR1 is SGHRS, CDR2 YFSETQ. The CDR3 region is CASSPRLAGAYNEQFF. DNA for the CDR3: TGCGCCAGCAGCCCAAGACTAGCGGGGGCCTACAATGAGCAGTTCTTC.

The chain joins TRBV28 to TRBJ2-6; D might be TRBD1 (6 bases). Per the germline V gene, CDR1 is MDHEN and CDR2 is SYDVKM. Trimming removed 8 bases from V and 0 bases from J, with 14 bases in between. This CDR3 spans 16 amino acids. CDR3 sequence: CASVGAGFSGANVLTF. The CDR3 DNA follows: TGTGCCAGCGTGGGGGCAGGGTTCTCTGGGGCCAACGTCCTGACTTTC.